This record concerns one T cell receptor beta chain sequence. Its recognized antigen is unknown. Base qualities are not provided; no much larger clone lies one nucleotide away. Its CDR3 holds 11 amino acids, cysteine through phenylalanine. The only DNA kept is the CDR3, 33 bases in frame from the first base. The V and J ends are trimmed by 3 bases and 6 bases, leaving 7 bases between them. In the germline V gene (reference sequence), CDR1 corresponds to GTSNPN and CDR2 to SVGIG. This entry belongs to a study of blood T cells in healthy people across ages (dated by TCRdb to 2015 to 2017). Study-wide context: Template switching captured roughly one uniquely barcoded TCR beta cDNA molecule per two T cells in model experiments. The study analyzed two additional independent replicas of 1 million unique cDNA reads from the same blood draw for two donors, one aged 18 to 30 and one aged 80 or older. To track age-related changes in TCR beta repertoire diversity, the study relied on deep sequencing normalized with unique cDNA molecular identifiers. To avoid experimental bias, donors of different ages were distributed randomly across sequencing lanes. The donors were split into four age groups: young (average about 15 years), middle-aged (39), aged (62) and long-lived (roughly 86). What the research found in general, with its limitations: Since profiling was done on bulk unsorted PBMCs, naive and antigen-experienced compartments could not be conclusively compared. As age increased, observed TCR beta diversity per million T cells dropped in a roughly linear way, and a significant reduction was already evident by age 40. Because the CMV infection status of the donors was unknown, age-related changes in expanded clonotypes may potentially have been confounded. Observed TCR beta diversity correlated strongly with the percentage of naive T cells measured by flow cytometry. Estimates of total diversity based on one million sequenced T cells were regarded as lower bounds and as underestimates. Compared with the aged group, the long-lived group had more naive CD4+ T cells, fewer expanded clones and increased TCR diversity, suggesting age selection.

The method behind the library was 5' RACE. The reads were generated on an Illumina HiSeq 2500. A second roughly 7 to 11 cycle PCR used a sample-barcoded 5' primer and a J-beta primer mix. Each TCR beta cDNA molecule received a unique molecular identifier from a template-switch 5' adaptor carrying 12 random nucleotides. Each sample yielded at least 2.5 million CDR3-containing paired-end reads. First-strand cDNA synthesis was performed from all RNA using the Mint cDNA synthesis kit, with priming by a TRBC-specific oligonucleotide. All cDNA was treated with uracil-DNA glycosylase and then went through a first 18-cycle PCR with the universal primers M1SS and BC2_uni_R. Concerning the study's data processing: Normalization of each sample was performed by random selection of 1 million high-quality reads, each carrying a distinct molecular identifier. Instead of being binned into consensus sequences, reads that shared molecular identifiers were thrown out. MiTCR, run with a Q25 quality threshold and the strictest error-elimination algorithm, handled CDR3 identification, clonotype clustering and error correction. A nonparametric unseen species model with Euler transformation was used to estimate a lower bound on total TCR beta diversity. TCRdb redid the processing of the public reads, applying fastp at Q25 and MiXCR, and retained in-frame beta chains. Each CDR3 protein gets just one entry, which takes the most common genes and DNA from the rows behind it. These V and J calls derive from TCRdb rather than the authors' analysis. The sample table contains more than 800,000 distinct CDR3 sequences; only one count was recorded for 29% of them. The ten largest account for approximately 15% of the sample.

Donors were 40 or so systemically healthy Caucasian individuals from Russia aged roughly 6 to 95 years. Approximately 9.7 milliliters of peripheral blood were drawn from each donor into EDTA-treated Vacutainer tubes. PBMCs were isolated by Ficoll-Paque density-gradient centrifugation, with at least 6 million obtained per sample. Trizol reagent was used to extract total RNA from PBMCs, with at least 6 micrograms per sample. The percentages of naive CD45RAhigh/CD27high T cells were determined by flow cytometry on a PBMC aliquot from every donor. Sequenced sample: blood. The chain is made from TRBV30 and TRBJ2-3, with no D gene named confidently. This clonotype was obtained from an elderly woman in good health. The nucleotide sequence is given as TGTGCCTGGAGAGTCGGGGATACGCAGTATTTT. This translates into CAWRVGDTQYF.